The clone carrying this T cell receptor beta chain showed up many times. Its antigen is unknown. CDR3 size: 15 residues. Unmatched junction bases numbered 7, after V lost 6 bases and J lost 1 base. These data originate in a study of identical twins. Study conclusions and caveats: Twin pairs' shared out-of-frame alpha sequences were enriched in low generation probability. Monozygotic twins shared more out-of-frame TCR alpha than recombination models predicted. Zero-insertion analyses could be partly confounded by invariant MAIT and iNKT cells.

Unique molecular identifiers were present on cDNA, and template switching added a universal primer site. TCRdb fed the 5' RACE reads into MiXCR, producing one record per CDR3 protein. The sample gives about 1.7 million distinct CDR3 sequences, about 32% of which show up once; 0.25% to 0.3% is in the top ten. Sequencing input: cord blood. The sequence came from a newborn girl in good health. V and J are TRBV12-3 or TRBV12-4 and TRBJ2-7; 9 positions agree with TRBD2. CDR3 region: CASRSSGSGSYEQYF. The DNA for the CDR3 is TGTGCCAGCAGGAGTAGCGGGAGTGGTTCCTACGAGCAGTACTTC.